What follows are 2 T cell receptor beta chains derived from one specimen sequenced in a study of glioma-infiltrating T cells after dendritic cell vaccination. Only in-frame clones appear in the TCRdb table, and some are missing; sequencing was by immunoSEQ multiplex PCR. The sample gives 50,000 to 75,000 clones, around 85% of which show up once; approximately 9.6% is in the top ten. The sample's time point: after dendritic cell vaccination, including at tumor progression/relapse. The sample was blood, taken after dendritic cell vaccination. The source is a human donor with glioblastoma.

The chain links TRBV4-1 to TRBJ1-1, with D tentatively TRBD1 (5 bases). The germline gives CDR1 MGHRA, CDR2 YSYEKL. The CDR3 has 12 amino acids. V dropped 5 bases and J dropped 6 bases, with 10 bases sitting between them. Written as DNA, the CDR3 is TGCGCCAGCAGCGGCGGGGGTCCTGAAGCTTTCTTT. This translates into CASSGGGPEAFF.

The gene calls are TRBV13 and TRBJ2-1, with 8 bases fitting TRBD2. The J segment lost 7 bases and the V segment lost 8 bases, leaving 1 base of the junction unmatched. The germline V gene encodes CDR1 PRHDT and CDR2 FYEKMQ (reference sequence). The CDR3 covers 11 residues. The CDR3 bases are TGTGCCAGCGGCGGGGGGAATGAGCAGTTCTTC. This encodes CASGGGNEQFF.